The sequence of this T cell receptor beta chain was determined in a study of cytomegalovirus exposure and HLA in healthy donors. Study-level findings and limits: Cytomegalovirus status, reportedly, was diagnosed with high specificity and sensitivity by the classifier. The study flagged about 150 TCR beta chains as cytomegalovirus-associated.

Comment on this clone: Its antigen remains unidentified.

Libraries were prepared by immunoSEQ multiplex PCR; TCRdb keeps only in-frame clonotypes and omits some of them. The data show roughly 140,000 clones, with approximately 86% seen just once and almost 8% held by the top ten. This CDR3 is built from 13 residues. The J segment lost 4 bases and the V segment lost 6 bases, leaving 3 bases of the junction unmatched. Germline values: CDR1 SQVTM, CDR2 ANQGSEA. Sequencing was done on a sample of PBMCs. The sequence was collected from a woman between 18 and 29 years old in good health and CMV-seropositive. The chain combines TRBV29-1 with TRBJ2-2, with 9 bases matching TRBD1. CDR3 DNA: TGCAGCGTGGGGACAGGGTCCACCGGGGAGCTGTTTTTT. Protein sequence: CSVGTGSTGELFF.